The next 11 T cell receptor beta chains were all read from a single sample in a study of T-cell reconstitution after alpha-beta-depleted transplantation in children. Unique molecular identifiers were incorporated during preparation of the TCRbeta library. Using its own MiXCR run on the PCR reads, TCRdb lists one record per CDR3 protein. The data contain about 110,000 distinct CDR3 sequences, 5% to 8% of them singletons. This specimen was PBMCs, mostly from graft donor cells, taken 360 days after TCRalphabeta/CD19-depleted stem cell transplant. The source is a male patient aged 2 to 10 who had a stem cell transplant for acute lymphoblastic leukemia, so the T cells may come from the graft donor.

This clonotype was counted between two and nine times. The chain links TRBV27 to TRBJ2-1, with 10 bases lining up with TRBD2. CDR1 MNHEY and CDR2 SMNVEV come from the germline V gene (reference sequence). After removal of 5 bases from V and 6 bases from J, the junction contained 7 bases not matched to a gene. The CDR3 totals 15 residues. The CDR3 loop reads CASSPSSGSPNEQFF. The CDR3 coding sequence is TGTGCCAGCAGTCCTTCTAGCGGGAGTCCCAATGAGCAGTTCTTC.

The CDR3 is CSARVGTGRKTQYF. CDR3 in DNA: TGCAGTGCTAGGGTAGGGACAGGGAGAAAGACCCAGTACTTC. The rearrangement uses TRBV20-1 and TRBJ2-5; 9 bases are shared with TRBD1. From germline, CDR1 is DFQATT and CDR2 SNEGSKA (reference sequence). The V gene end was trimmed by 3 bases and the J gene end by 6 bases; junction bases not matched to a gene: 8. The CDR3 sequence is 14 residues long.

This clonotype was seen repeatedly, ten times or more. V gene TRBV4-3 combines with J gene TRBJ2-2, with 7 bases aligning to TRBD1. The CDR3 spans 16 residues. The ends lost 3 bases at V and 3 bases at J; junction bases unmatched: 7. Per the germline V gene, CDR1 is LGHNA and CDR2 is YSLEER. The CDR3 sequence is CASSQATGLDTGELFF. The CDR3 coding sequence is TGCGCCAGCAGCCAGGCGACAGGGCTTGACACCGGGGAGCTGTTTTTT.

The V and J genes are TRBV27 and TRBJ2-5; 7 positions agree with TRBD2. After removal of 3 bases from V and 2 bases from J, the junction contained 6 bases not matched to a gene. Germline V CDR1 and CDR2: MNHEY, SMNVEV (reference sequence). This CDR3 is 15 amino acids long. The CDR3: CASSLSSGPQETQYF. The CDR3 DNA is TGTGCCAGCAGTTTGAGTAGCGGGCCACAAGAGACCCAGTACTTC.

In this sample, this clonotype turned up many times. This chain joins TRBV5-1 and TRBJ1-1, with TRBD1 as a possible D gene (5 bases). The CDR3 is made up of 14 amino acids. Trimming took off 7 bases at V and 0 bases at J, with 13 bases between the two ends. CDR1 is SGHRS and CDR2 is YFSETQ in the germline V gene. The CDR3 DNA reads TGCGCCAGCGGGTTGGGACCCATGAACACTGAAGCTTTCTTT. It specifies CASGLGPMNTEAFF.

This clonotype has at least ten counts. The chain is built from TRBV4-2 and TRBJ2-2; possibly TRBD1 or TRBD2 for D (5 bases each). The CDR3 is made up of 15 amino acids. Trimming removed 7 bases from V and 0 bases from J, with 12 bases in between. Germline lookup yields CDR1 LGHNA and CDR2 YNFKEQ. CDR3 sequence reads: CASMGRAPNTGELFF. The CDR3 DNA follows: TGTGCCAGCATGGGGCGGGCTCCGAACACCGGGGAGCTGTTTTTT.

This clonotype was counted ten times or more. The chain joins TRBV5-1 to TRBJ2-7; the D is unclear. V lost 0 bases to trimming and J lost 2 bases, with 9 bases between them. The CDR3 consists of 14 residues. Germline CDR1 reads SGHRS; CDR2 reads YFSETQ. Here the CDR3 DNA reads TGCGCCAGCAGCTTGGAAGAATTCCCCTACGAGCAGTACTTC. This sequence encodes CASSLEEFPYEQYF. Together with reference TRBV5-1 and TRBJ2-7, the CDR3 gives the full variable domain: KAGVTQTPRYLIKTRGQQVTLSCSPISGHRSVSWYQQTPGQGLQFLFEYFSETQRNKGNFPGRFSGRQFSNSRSEMNVSTLELGDSALYLCASSLEEFPYEQYFGPGTRLTVT.

This clonotype was seen many times. The chain is built from TRBV6-5 and TRBJ1-1; possible D gene TRBD1, 6 bases. CDR1 and CDR2 from the germline V gene are MNHEY and SVGAGI. V was clipped by 4 bases and J by 0 bases, with 12 bases between them. The CDR3 spans 15 residues. The CDR3 DNA follows: TGTGCCAGCAGTTTGGGCAGGGGTTTGAACACTGAAGCTTTCTTT. Translated, it gives CASSLGRGLNTEAFF.

This clonotype was seen ten or more times. This chain connects TRBV9 to TRBJ1-2; D gene uncertain. This CDR3 is built from 12 residues. V was trimmed by 3 bases and J by 6 bases, leaving 9 bases between them. Germline V gene lookup returns CDR1 SGDLS and CDR2 YYNGEE. CDR3 DNA: TGTGCCAGCAGCGCCCCGGCGGATGGCTACACCTTC. Translation gives CASSAPADGYTF.

This clonotype was seen repeatedly, ten times or more. The rearrangement uses TRBV4-3 and TRBJ1-1; no reliable D call. The V gene's germline CDR1 is LGHNA and CDR2 YSLEER. The length of the CDR3 is 14 residues. Trimming removed 0 bases from V and 1 base from J, with 6 bases in between. CDR3 loop: CASSQDWGNTEAFF. The CDR3 region has the DNA TGCGCCAGCAGCCAAGATTGGGGGAACACTGAAGCTTTCTTT.

This clonotype was observed a handful of times. V is TRBV9 and J is TRBJ2-7; D perhaps matches TRBD2 (6 bases). This CDR3 region has 13 residues. CDR1 is SGDLS and CDR2 is YYNGEE in the germline V gene. V was clipped by 10 bases and J by 2 bases, with 16 bases between them. CDR3 DNA sequence: TGTGCCCCCCGGAGGGGTCGTCCCTACGAGCAGTACTTC. It yields the protein CAPRRGRPYEQYF.